This entry lists 19 T cell receptor beta chains sequenced from one sample in a study of radiotherapy plus CTLA-4 blockade in lung cancer. Only in-frame clones appear in the TCRdb table, and some are missing; sequencing was by immunoSEQ multiplex PCR. The data hold approximately 97,000 clones, with 83% observed a single time. This specimen was peripheral blood, taken from a patient treated with radiotherapy plus ipilimumab. These TCRs come from a human donor with non-small cell lung cancer who had stable disease on radiotherapy plus ipilimumab.

V is TRBV5-4 and J is TRBJ2-1; 7 nucleotides align to TRBD1. Per the germline V gene, CDR1 is SGHNT and CDR2 is YYREEE (reference sequence). The CDR3 spans 13 residues. V lost 4 bases to trimming and J lost 7 bases; unmatched junction nucleotides: 5. CDR3 amino acids: CASSPIQGNEQFF. The CDR3 DNA follows: TGTGCCAGCAGCCCTATACAGGGGAATGAGCAGTTCTTC.

V and J are TRBV5-4 and TRBJ1-3, with 8 bases fitting TRBD1. Looked up from germline, CDR1 is SGHNT and CDR2 is YYREEE (reference sequence). The V and J ends lost 1 base and 2 bases, in that order; junction bases with no gene match: 2. The length of the CDR3 is 15 residues. Here the CDR3 reads CASSLQGAPGNTIYF. The CDR3 DNA sequence: TGTGCCAGCAGCTTGCAGGGGGCGCCTGGAAACACCATATATTTT.

The V gene is TRBV7-6, the J gene TRBJ2-1, with a weak D call TRBD2 (5 bases). In germline, CDR1 is SGHVS, CDR2 FNYEAQ. The CDR3 sequence is 17 residues long. The V gene lost 2 bases and the J gene lost 1 base, with 15 bases spanning the gap. CDR3 residues: CASSLLAPETSYNEQFF. Written as DNA, the CDR3 is TGTGCCAGCAGCTTATTAGCGCCAGAGACATCCTACAATGAGCAGTTCTTC.

The V call is TRBV4-2, the J call TRBJ2-3; D is perhaps TRBD2 (5 bases). V was clipped by 0 bases and J by 8 bases, with 18 bases between them. The CDR3 spans 16 residues. Germline V gives CDR1 LGHNA, CDR2 YNFKEQ. The CDR3 coding sequence is TGTGCCAGCAGCCAAGAGATTACTAGTGTAGATATTACGCAGTATTTT. Translating gives CASSQEITSVDITQYF.

The chain has TRBV29-1 and TRBJ2-3; the D is unclear. The CDR3 is 13 residues long. Germline CDR1 is SQVTM and CDR2 is ANQGSEA. Trimming took 3 bases from V and 3 from J, leaving 10 bases between them. CDR3 loop: CSVDFQQTDTQYF. CDR3 bases: TGCAGCGTTGACTTCCAGCAAACAGATACGCAGTATTTT.

The rearrangement joins TRBV7-6 to TRBJ2-1, with 7 bases aligning to TRBD2. V lost 6 bases and J lost 9; bases outside the gene matches: 11. Germline V gene sequence: CDR1 SGHVS, CDR2 FNYEAQ. The CDR3 extends over 14 amino acids. The CDR3: CASRTSGTGGEQFF. Written as DNA, the CDR3 is TGTGCCAGCAGGACCAGCGGGACCGGCGGTGAGCAGTTCTTC.

The chain is built from TRBV28 and TRBJ1-1, with D possibly TRBD1 on 6 matching bases. V lost 2 bases, J lost 4 bases, and 11 bases lay in between. Germline assignment: CDR1 MDHEN and CDR2 SYDVKM. The CDR3 length is 14 residues. Here the CDR3 reads CASSLRGFGTEAFF. CDR3 coding DNA: TGTGCCAGCAGTTTAAGGGGGTTCGGCACTGAAGCTTTCTTT.

The gene calls are TRBV7-8 and TRBJ1-3; D unclear. CDR3 size: 14 residues. V was clipped by 0 bases and J by 2 bases, with 5 bases between them. The germline CDR1 and CDR2 sequences are SGHVS and FQNEAQ. The CDR3 region is CASSLAFAGNTIYF. CDR3 in DNA: TGTGCCAGCAGCTTAGCGTTCGCTGGAAACACCATATATTTT.

V is TRBV19 and J is TRBJ1-5; D is unresolved. V was cut by 7 bases and J by 1 base, with 11 bases left in between. The CDR3 has 14 residues. The V gene's germline CDR1 is LNHDA and CDR2 SQIVND (reference sequence). This CDR3 is CASKEVGSNQPQHF. In nucleotides, the CDR3 is TGTGCCAGTAAAGAAGTTGGGAGCAATCAGCCCCAGCATTTT. Full variable domain (outside the CDR3, taken from reference TRBV19 and TRBJ1-5): DGGITQSPKYLFRKEGQNVTLSCEQNLNHDAMYWYRQDPGQGLRLIYYSQIVNDFQKGDIAEGYSVSREKKESFPLTVTSAQKNPTAFYLCASKEVGSNQPQHFGDGTRLSIL.

A word on this clone: The same CDR3 also results from other DNA sequences found in this sample. This chain uses TRBV30 with TRBJ1-6; no reliable D call. CDR3 length equals 15 residues. The germline V gene encodes CDR1 GTSNPN and CDR2 SVGIG (reference sequence). The V gene lost 3 bases and the J gene lost 7 bases, with 16 bases spanning the gap. The CDR3 here is CAWSTTGGRNSPLHF. The CDR3 bases are TGTGCCTGGAGCACTACGGGAGGGAGAAATTCACCCCTCCACTTT. Combining the CDR3 with reference TRBV30 and TRBJ1-6 gives the whole variable domain SQTIHQWPATLVQPVGSPLSLECTVEGTSNPNLYWYRQAAGRGLQLLFYSVGIGQISSEVPQNLSASRPQDRQFILSSKKLLLSDSGFYLCAWSTTGGRNSPLHFGNGTRLTVT.

This clone was counted a single time. The rearrangement uses TRBV13 and TRBJ2-2; TRBD2 is a possible D gene (6 bases). Germline V gene sequence: CDR1 PRHDT, CDR2 FYEKMQ (reference sequence). This CDR3 is built from 14 residues. V dropped 8 bases and J dropped 2 bases, with 12 bases sitting between them. CDR3 bases: TGTGCCAGCGCGGGACGGACTAACACCGGGGAGCTGTTTTTT. Amino acid sequence: CASAGRTNTGELFF.

The chain employs TRBV28 and TRBJ2-5, with D possibly being TRBD1 (5 bases). The better agreement between TRBJ2-7 and the DNA end casts doubt on the J call. Germline CDR1 and CDR2: MDHEN and SYDVKM. CDR3 length: 13 amino acids. CDR3 region: CASSIDSSYEQYF. In DNA, the CDR3 is TGTGCCAGCAGTATTGACAGTTCCTACGAGCAGTACTTC.

The CDR3 region is CASSWGQSYYEQYF. The CDR3 coding sequence is TGCGCCAGCAGCTGGGGACAGAGTTACTACGAGCAGTACTTC. V is TRBV4-1 and J is TRBJ2-7, with 7 nucleotides matching TRBD1. This CDR3 comprises 14 residues. Germline lookup yields CDR1 MGHRA and CDR2 YSYEKL. V dropped 5 bases and J dropped 3; count of bases not matched to a gene: 7.

CDR3 coding DNA: TGTGCCAGCAGTGTGGAGTCGAGCTCTGGAAACACCATATATTTT. It translates to CASSVESSSGNTIYF. The chain links TRBV6-1 to TRBJ1-3; D gene unclear. The V end lost 4 bases, the J end lost 0 bases, and 10 bases lay between the germline ends. CDR3 length: 15 residues. Germline CDR1 and CDR2: MNHNS and SASEGT.

The V call is TRBV9, the J call TRBJ2-1, with a possible D match to TRBD2 (6 bases). Per the germline V gene, CDR1 is SGDLS and CDR2 is YYNGEE. This CDR3 is 14 amino acids long. V gave up 8 bases and J gave up 4 bases, with 16 bases separating them. CDR3 nucleotides: TGTGCCAGTGGCGGGGACTGGTCATACAATGAGCAGTTCTTC. This codes for CASGGDWSYNEQFF. Drawing the rest from reference TRBV9 and TRBJ2-1, the complete variable domain is DSGVTQTPKHLITATGQRVTLRCSPRSGDLSVYWYQQSLDQGLQFLIQYYNGEERAKGNILERFSAQQFPDLHSELNLSSLELGDSALYFCASGGDWSYNEQFFGPGTRLTVL.

This chain uses TRBV7-9 with TRBJ2-7; TRBD2 matches at 14 bases. The germline gives CDR1 SEHNR, CDR2 FQNEAQ (reference sequence). Germline trimming cut 5 bases from V and 6 bases from J; bases unmatched to any gene: 9. The CDR3 consists of 16 residues. DNA of the CDR3: TGTGCCAGCAGCGCGGGACTAGCGGGGGACTTAATCGAGCAGTACTTC. It is translated as CASSAGLAGDLIEQYF.

This chain uses TRBV11-3 with TRBJ2-2, with no clear D. The CDR3 has 13 residues. Germline-derived CDR1 and CDR2 are SGHNT and YENEEA. V was shortened by 4 bases and J by 1 base, with 4 bases between the two germline ends. The CDR3 DNA reads as TGTGCCAGCAGCTGGCTGAACACCGGGGAGCTGTTTTTT. It encodes CASSWLNTGELFF. The whole variable domain, remainder taken from reference TRBV11-3 and TRBJ2-2, is EAGVVQSPRYKIIEKKQPVAFWCNPISGHNTLYWYLQNLGQGPELLIRYENEEAVDDSQLPKDRFSAERLKGVDSTLKIQPAELGDSAVYLCASSWLNTGELFFGEGSRLTVL.

The V gene is TRBV15, the J gene TRBJ2-3; 8 bases are shared with TRBD1. After removal of 0 bases from V and 5 bases from J, the junction contained 4 bases not matched to a gene. The CDR3 spans 15 residues. Germline assignment: CDR1 LNHNV and CDR2 YYDKDF (reference sequence). CDR3 sequence reads: CATSRDGRGQDTQYF. The DNA of the CDR3 is TGTGCCACCAGCAGAGATGGCAGGGGGCAAGATACGCAGTATTTT. Filled out from reference TRBV15 and TRBJ2-3, the complete variable domain reads DAMVIQNPRYQVTQFGKPVTLSCSQTLNHNVMYWYQQKSSQAPKLLFHYYDKDFNNEADTPDNFQSRRPNTSFCFLDIRSPGLGDTAMYLCATSRDGRGQDTQYFGPGTRLTVL.

The chain is built from TRBV9 and TRBJ1-5; D uncertain. The germline CDR1 and CDR2 sequences are SGDLS and YYNGEE. V dropped 2 bases and J dropped 4 bases, with 10 bases sitting between them. The CDR3 has 14 residues. The CDR3 nucleotides are TGTGCCAGCAGCGTTTGGGCGGAGAATCAGCCCCAGCATTTT. It specifies CASSVWAENQPQHF.